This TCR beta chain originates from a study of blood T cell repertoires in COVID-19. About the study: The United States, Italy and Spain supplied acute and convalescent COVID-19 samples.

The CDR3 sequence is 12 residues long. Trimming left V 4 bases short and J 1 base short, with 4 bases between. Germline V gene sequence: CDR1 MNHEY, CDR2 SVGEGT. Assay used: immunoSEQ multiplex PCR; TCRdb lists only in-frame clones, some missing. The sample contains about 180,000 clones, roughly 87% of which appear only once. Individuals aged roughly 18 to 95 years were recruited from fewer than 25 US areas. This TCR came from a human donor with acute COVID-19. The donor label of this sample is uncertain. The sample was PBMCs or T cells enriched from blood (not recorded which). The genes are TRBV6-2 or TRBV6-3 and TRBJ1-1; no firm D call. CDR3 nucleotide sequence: TGTGCCAGCAGTTTGCGGAACACTGAAGCTTTCTTT. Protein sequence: CASSLRNTEAFF.